This record concerns one TCR beta chain sequence. Antigen: not known. CDR3 size: 18 residues. CDR1 is MGHRA, CDR2 YSYEKL, per germline. Trimming cost V 2 bases and J 2 bases; bases outside gene matches: 7. This sample was included in a study of cytomegalovirus exposure and HLA in healthy donors. PCR employed 60 Vbeta and 13 Jbeta primers. Profiled with immunoSEQ multiplex PCR; TCRdb holds only in-frame clones, not every one. The data show 110,000 or so clones, over 60% seen once. General observations from the study: A later analysis reportedly found that, within productive TCRs, an Asian-associated ancestry cluster had fewer N-insertions than the mean observed across the 666 donors. HLA alleles were associated with 17,000 or so TCR beta sequences in a later analysis at 0.05 false discovery rate. There was a cluster of highly shared sequence variants that was likely a sequencing artifact.

V gene TRBV4-1 combines with J gene TRBJ2-1; TRBD2 agrees at 12 bases. The sequenced material came from PBMCs. This receptor was taken from a man aged 18 to 35 in good health and CMV-seropositive. The CDR3 nucleotides are TGCGCCAGCAGCCAAACTGGACTAGCGGGACAACCCTACAATGAGCAGTTCTTC. It encodes CASSQTGLAGQPYNEQFF.